This T cell receptor (beta chain) was identified in a study of blood T cell repertoires in COVID-19. Whole-study context: From the United States, Italy and Spain came samples of acute and convalescent COVID-19.

Original analysis: Amplified reference gene primers provided the basis for estimating nucleated cell counts. Method: immunoSEQ multiplex PCR; TCRdb's copy keeps in-frame clones and lacks some. V, J and clone size derive from that table, while D and trimming were established from the DNA sequence. This sample has under 150,000 clones, with about 91% found just once. V was cut by 3 bases and J by 4 bases, with 7 bases left in between. The CDR3 runs to 13 residues. CDR1 and CDR2 from the germline V gene are KGHDR and SFDVKD. A single count supports this clone. The sample comprised peripheral blood. This rearrangement joins TRBV24-1 to TRBJ2-3; tentatively, D is TRBD2 (5 bases). This TCR came from a human donor in a cohort sampled during active COVID-19. DNA for the CDR3: TGTGCCACCAGTGATAGTAGCGCAGATACGCAGTATTTT. This sequence encodes CATSDSSADTQYF.